Shown below are 31 T cell receptor beta chains from a single sample sequenced in a study of blood T cells in healthy people across ages. A J-beta primer mix and a sample-barcoded 5' primer were used in a second PCR of roughly 6 to 11 cycles. TCRdb re-called the 5' RACE reads through MiXCR, storing one row per CDR3 protein. Altogether about 1.4 million distinct CDR3 sequences are present, around 59% being singletons, with the ten largest covering 6.5% to 8.5%. The source material was blood. The source is a man younger than 30 in good health.

The sample holds a few counts of this clonotype. This sequence joins TRBV10-3 and TRBJ2-7, with 10 bases identical to TRBD2. This CDR3 is 18 amino acids long. Losses at the gene ends were 8 bases for V and 3 bases for J; bases not matched to a gene: 19. The germline V gene encodes CDR1 ENHRY and CDR2 SYGVKD. Here the CDR3 DNA reads TGTGCCATCTCCGAACCCACCCGGACTAGCGGTCCACGCTACGAGCAGTACTTC. Residues: CAISEPTRTSGPRYEQYF.

The chain is built from TRBV10-3 and TRBJ2-7; a weak D match, TRBD1 (6 bases). This CDR3 spans 13 amino acids. V was pared by 10 bases and J by 3 bases, with 16 bases between. The germline V gene encodes CDR1 ENHRY and CDR2 SYGVKD. CDR3 sequence: CATAGTLFYEQYF. The CDR3, as DNA: TGTGCCACCGCCGGGACACTATTCTACGAGCAGTACTTC.

This clonotype has more than one count but fewer than ten. The genes are TRBV5-6 and TRBJ1-5; D is unclear. CDR1 SGHDT and CDR2 YYEEEE come from the germline V gene. The V end lost 1 base, the J end lost 4 bases, and 6 bases lay between the germline ends. The CDR3 spans 13 residues. The CDR3: CASSLMGNQPQHF. For the CDR3, the DNA is TGTGCCAGCAGCTTGATGGGGAATCAGCCCCAGCATTTT.

This rearrangement joins TRBV4-2 to TRBJ2-1, with D possibly TRBD2 on 6 matching bases. V lost 1 base and J 8 bases, leaving 9 bases between the germline ends. Germline V gene sequence: CDR1 LGHNA, CDR2 YNFKEQ. This CDR3 comprises 13 residues. This CDR3 is CASSQGGGDEQFF. Written as DNA, the CDR3 is TGTGCCAGCAGCCAAGGGGGCGGGGATGAGCAGTTCTTC.

This clonotype was observed a few times. The chain carries TRBV21-1 and TRBJ1-6; TRBD1 was called by the table and not checked on the DNA. TRBV21-1 is given as a pseudogene. The CDR3 is 16 residues long. The CDR3 bases are TGTGCCAGCCTTGATCATGCGACAGTAAATAATTCACCCCTCCACTTT. It codes for CASLDHATVNNSPLHF.

The count of this clonotype is one. The CDR3 loop is CASSLQAGRLGEQFF. In DNA, the CDR3 is TGTGCCAGCAGCTTACAGGCGGGGCGGTTGGGTGAGCAGTTCTTC. The chain couples TRBV7-2 to TRBJ2-1; D is possibly TRBD2 (6 bases). This CDR3 comprises 15 residues. Trimming pared 2 bases from V and 9 bases from J, leaving 17 bases between. The V gene's germline CDR1 is SGHTA and CDR2 FQGNSA.

Here the CDR3 DNA reads TGCAGCCAAACTATTCAAGAGACCCAGTACTTC. It yields the protein CSQTIQETQYF. The genes are TRBV20-1 and TRBJ2-5; D not resolved. CDR1 is DFQATT, CDR2 SNEGSKA, per germline (reference sequence). CDR3 length: 11 residues.

The rearrangement joins TRBV5-4 to TRBJ2-7; TRBD2 aligns across 11 bases. CDR1 is SGHNT, CDR2 YYREEE, per germline (reference sequence). The CDR3 extends over 16 amino acids. The ends lost 1 base at V and 3 bases at J; junction bases unmatched: 6. For the CDR3, the DNA is TGTGCCAGCAGCTTGTACGGGACTAGCGGCTTCTACGAGCAGTACTTC. This translates into CASSLYGTSGFYEQYF.

This clonotype came up once. The J gene is TRBJ2-1, the V gene TRBV20-1; 9 bases match TRBD2. This CDR3 has 13 amino acids. J lost 10 bases, V lost 1 base, and 5 bases had no gene match. Germline values: CDR1 DFQATT, CDR2 SNEGSKA (reference sequence). Here the CDR3 DNA reads TGCAGTGCTAGAGGCGGTAGCGGGGGCGAGCAGTTCTTC. Its translation: CSARGGSGGEQFF.

V usage is TRBV5-1 and J usage is TRBJ1-2, with D tentatively TRBD1 (6 bases). Germline CDR1 reads SGHRS; CDR2 reads YFSETQ. The CDR3 has 13 amino acids. Deletions cut 4 bases from V and 8 bases from J, with 15 bases between. CDR3 coding DNA: TGCGCCAGCAGCACTAGGGGGGATGAGGGCTACACCTTC. Amino acids: CASSTRGDEGYTF.

V usage is TRBV5-5 and J usage is TRBJ1-6; D gene uncertain. From germline, CDR1 is SGHKS and CDR2 YYEKEE (reference sequence). There are 16 residues in the CDR3. V lost 4 bases, J lost 0 bases, and 11 bases lay in between. The CDR3 region is CASSPASSSYNSPLHF. DNA of the CDR3: TGTGCCAGCAGCCCCGCCAGCAGCTCCTATAATTCACCCCTCCACTTT.

This clonotype was seen only a few times. This chain connects TRBV4-1 to TRBJ2-1; 8 bases align to TRBD1. Trimming took 0 bases from V and 6 from J; bases not matched to a gene: 4. The CDR3 spans 15 residues. From germline, CDR1 is MGHRA and CDR2 YSYEKL. CDR3: CASSQDSGTGNEQFF. The CDR3 DNA sequence: TGCGCCAGCAGCCAAGACTCAGGGACAGGCAATGAGCAGTTCTTC.

This chain links TRBV28 with TRBJ2-3; D is unresolved. Germline loops: CDR1 MDHEN, CDR2 SYDVKM. V lost 5 bases, J lost 8 bases, and 8 bases lay in between. The CDR3 length is 11 residues. CDR3 residues: CASSTVGTQYF. As DNA, the CDR3 is TGTGCCAGCAGTACCGTAGGTACGCAGTATTTT.

This rearrangement joins TRBV10-3 to TRBJ2-3, with no clear D. The CDR3 covers 12 residues. Germline CDR1 ENHRY, CDR2 SYGVKD. Between the trimmed V and J ends, which lost 6 bases and 2 bases, there was a span of 6 bases. This chain's CDR3 is CAIRGDTDTQYF. For the CDR3, the DNA is TGTGCCATCAGAGGAGACACAGATACGCAGTATTTT.

The chain uses TRBV28 and TRBJ2-2; the match to TRBD2 covers 9 bases. This CDR3 is built from 16 residues. Germline V gene sequence: CDR1 MDHEN, CDR2 SYDVKM. V gave up 1 base and J gave up 7 bases; unmatched junction bases: 7. The CDR3 sequence is CASSLYSGSPDGELFF. The DNA of the CDR3 is TGTGCCAGCAGTTTATATAGCGGGAGTCCGGACGGGGAGCTGTTTTTT.

In nucleotides, the CDR3 is TGTGCCAGCACCCGGGGGGCTGGCTACACCTTC. It is translated as CASTRGAGYTF. The chain links TRBV12-3 or TRBV12-4 to TRBJ1-2; D might be TRBD1 (6 bases). The V gene lost 7 bases and the J gene lost 7 bases, with 10 bases spanning the gap. CDR3 length: 11 amino acids.

V usage is TRBV12-3 or TRBV12-4 and J usage is TRBJ2-1; the D gene is possibly TRBD2 (5 bases). The V end was cut by 8 bases, the J end by 4 bases, with 18 bases between. The CDR3 spans 15 residues. The CDR3 DNA reads as TGTGCCAGCCTCCGCCCGGCACGGGGTTACAATGAGCAGTTCTTC. The encoded protein is CASLRPARGYNEQFF.

The chain uses TRBV10-3 and TRBJ1-2; no reliable D call. The CDR3 is 18 amino acids. Per the germline V gene, CDR1 is ENHRY and CDR2 is SYGVKD. V was shortened by 2 bases and J by 7 bases, with 26 bases between the two germline ends. In DNA, the CDR3 is TGTGCCATCAGTGAGGGGAGGGAGCCCGCTTCCGTCGAGTCTGGCTACACCTTC. This gives the protein CAISEGREPASVESGYTF.

The genes are TRBV25-1 and TRBJ2-7; D gene uncertain. Trimming shortened V by 5 bases and J by 0 bases, and 8 bases separated the two germline ends. CDR1 and CDR2 from the germline V gene are MGHDK and SYGVNS. CDR3 length equals 13 residues. The CDR3 coding sequence is TGTGCCAGCAGTATCACAAGCTCCTACGAGCAGTACTTC. Translating it yields CASSITSSYEQYF.

V and J are TRBV7-2 and TRBJ2-5, with TRBD2 identical over 9 bases. Germline values: CDR1 SGHTA, CDR2 FQGNSA. The CDR3 spans 16 residues. V gave up 1 base and J gave up 0 bases; unmatched junction bases: 3. CDR3 nucleotide sequence: TGTGCCAGCAGCTTAGTGGGACTAGCTGACCAAGAGACCCAGTACTTC. This gives the protein CASSLVGLADQETQYF.

This clonotype has only a few counts. V gene TRBV6-6 combines with J gene TRBJ2-1, with D possibly being TRBD1 or TRBD2 (5 bases each). Germline CDR1 reads MNHNY; CDR2 reads SVGAGI (reference sequence). The CDR3 is 13 amino acids. Trimming shortened V by 6 bases and J by 7 bases, and 13 bases separated the two germline ends. CDR3 loop: CASSPGTGNEQFF. In DNA form, the CDR3 reads TGTGCCAGCAGCCCCGGGACGGGAAATGAGCAGTTCTTC.

This clonotype was observed a single time. The rearrangement uses TRBV29-1 and TRBJ2-1; D is unresolved. Deletions cut 5 bases from V and 1 base from J, with 6 bases between. The CDR3 is 12 residues long. Germline V lookup: CDR1 SQVTM, CDR2 ANQGSEA. The CDR3 spells CSVSKSYNEQFF. The CDR3 bases are TGCAGCGTTTCCAAGTCCTACAATGAGCAGTTCTTC.

This clonotype has a single count. The CDR3 region has the DNA TGCGCCAGCAGCCAAGATTCAGGGAGGGAGCAGTACTTC. Residues: CASSQDSGREQYF. The chain uses TRBV4-3 and TRBJ2-7; D may be TRBD2 (6 bases). The CDR3 is 13 amino acids. V shed 0 bases and J shed 7 bases, with 10 bases lying between them. Germline values: CDR1 LGHNA, CDR2 YSLEER.

This clonotype came up a few times. This chain uses TRBV5-1 with TRBJ2-3, with D perhaps given as TRBD1 or TRBD2 (5 bases each). There are 15 residues in the CDR3. The germline CDR1 and CDR2 sequences are SGHRS and YFSETQ. The V end was cut by 1 base, the J end by 4 bases, with 13 bases between. The DNA of the CDR3 is TGCGCCAGCAGCTTGAGAGGGACCGAGGCAGATACGCAGTATTTT. Translated, it gives CASSLRGTEADTQYF.

V is TRBV4-3 and J is TRBJ2-5, with TRBD1 as a possible D gene (5 bases). Germline values: CDR1 LGHNA, CDR2 YSLEER. Trimming stripped 0 bases from V and 4 bases from J, with 18 bases between. The CDR3 sequence is 17 residues long. CDR3: CASSQEGSGLSGETQYF. In DNA, the CDR3 is TGCGCCAGCAGCCAAGAAGGCTCAGGGTTATCAGGAGAGACCCAGTACTTC.

This clonotype has only a few counts. This chain links TRBV9 with TRBJ2-7; D is unresolved. The V gene's germline CDR1 is SGDLS and CDR2 YYNGEE. V was pared by 0 bases and J by 4 bases, with 14 bases between. The CDR3 contains 15 residues. CDR3 bases: TGTGCCAGCAGCGTAGTACACACCCCGACTTACGAGCAGTACTTC. Amino acids: CASSVVHTPTYEQYF.

The rearrangement uses TRBV7-6 and TRBJ2-1; 10 nucleotides line up with TRBD2. CDR1 SGHVS and CDR2 FNYEAQ come from the germline V gene. Unmatched junction bases numbered 12, after V lost 2 bases and J lost 2 bases. The CDR3 is made up of 19 amino acids. In nucleotides, the CDR3 is TGTGCCAGCAGCTTAAAAGCTGGGCTAACTAGCGGGACCTACAATGAGCAGTTCTTC. Its protein is CASSLKAGLTSGTYNEQFF.

The CDR3 sequence: CASKADRGNYEQYF. CDR3 nucleotide sequence: TGCGCCAGCAAAGCTGACAGGGGTAACTACGAGCAGTACTTC. This chain joins TRBV5-1 and TRBJ2-7; 8 bases line up with TRBD1. The germline gives CDR1 SGHRS, CDR2 YFSETQ. The CDR3 is 14 amino acids. The J segment lost 3 bases and the V segment lost 6 bases, leaving 8 bases of the junction unmatched. Full variable domain (remainder filled in from reference TRBV5-1 and TRBJ2-7): KAGVTQTPRYLIKTRGQQVTLSCSPISGHRSVSWYQQTPGQGLQFLFEYFSETQRNKGNFPGRFSGRQFSNSRSEMNVSTLELGDSALYLCASKADRGNYEQYFGPGTRLTVT.

V and J are TRBV21-1 and TRBJ2-7; the D segment call TRBD1 is taken from the table without a DNA check. TRBV21-1 constitutes a pseudogene. The CDR3 consists of 15 residues. The CDR3 DNA reads TGTGCCAGCGGACAGGGAAAGGGGAGCTCCTACGAGCAGTACTTC. Translated, it gives CASGQGKGSSYEQYF.

This clonotype has a handful of counts. V and J are TRBV18 and TRBJ2-5; D gene unclear. The assigned J gene may be wrong: the sequence end matches TRBJ2-7 better. This CDR3 region has 15 residues. In germline, CDR1 is KGHSH, CDR2 LQKENI. In DNA form, the CDR3 reads TGTGCCAGCTCACAGCCCGTCTCCGAATCCTACGAGCAGTACTTC. Its translation is CASSQPVSESYEQYF.

The chain employs TRBV4-1 and TRBJ2-1; 14 bases are shared with TRBD2. From germline, CDR1 is MGHRA and CDR2 YSYEKL. Trimming at V came to 3 bases and at J to 10 bases, leaving 11 bases not matched to a gene. This CDR3 contains 17 residues. The CDR3 bases are TGCGCCAGCAGCCAGGGGGCTGGGGGACTAGCGGGGGAGGAGCAGTTCTTC. As protein: CASSQGAGGLAGEEQFF.